This TCR beta chain is drawn from a study of cytomegalovirus exposure and HLA in healthy donors. Overall study findings and caveats: An analysis was carried out later, and it reportedly showed fewer N-insertions in an Asian-associated ancestry cluster than the approximately 610-donor mean. Many donors shared some public TCRs, even though most TCR sequences were rare. It was likely that a cluster of highly shared sequence variants was a sequencing artifact.

Both 60 Vbeta primers and 13 Jbeta primers went into the PCR. Sequencing was performed with immunoSEQ multiplex PCR; in TCRdb, only in-frame clones are kept and a portion is missing. The sample contains 99,000 or so clones, approximately 81% of which appear only once. This CDR3 comprises 14 residues. V lost 1 base, J lost 4 bases, and 10 bases lay in between. Germline values: CDR1 LNHNV, CDR2 YYDKDF (reference sequence). As to this clone: Antigen specificity is unknown.

The sequence was obtained from a male donor in good health and CMV-seropositive. Source material: PBMCs. The chain employs TRBV15 and TRBJ1-2, with a possible D match to TRBD1 (5 bases). The CDR3 region is CATSRVEGSYGYTF. For the CDR3, the DNA is TGTGCCACCAGCAGAGTGGAGGGGTCCTATGGCTACACCTTC.